This TCR beta chain was recorded in a study of T cells in Graves' hyperthyroidism and ophthalmopathy. Study-level information: Pretreatment peripheral blood was obtained at initial diagnosis.

The study based diagnoses on clinical symptoms, serum thyroxine and TRAb, thyroid ultrasound and orbital computed tomography. Findings and limits, study-wide: In validation, the model predicted ophthalmopathy. These predictions came a median about 6.8 months before onset.

Ten or more counts support this clonotype. Antigen specificity is unknown. Germline values: CDR1 SGHTA, CDR2 FQGTGA. The CDR3 is 13 residues long. Deletions cut 2 bases from V and 5 bases from J, with 7 bases between. Researchers took RNA transcripts and amplified the TCR beta CDR3 regions from them. RT-PCR in the first round (using the HTBI primer set) targeted the TCR CDR3. A single record per CDR3 protein comes from TCRdb applying MiXCR to the multiplex PCR reads. The sample lists some 570,000 distinct CDR3 sequences; 13% to 15% were seen once. The receptor's source is a woman under 30 with Graves' ophthalmopathy. The V call is TRBV7-3, the J call TRBJ2-1; D not certain. Input material: blood. The CDR3 bases are TGTGCCAGCAGCTTATGGGGTGACAATGAGCAGTTCTTC. Translating it yields CASSLWGDNEQFF. Full variable domain (outside the CDR3, taken from reference TRBV7-3 and TRBJ2-1): GAGVSQTPSNKVTEKGKYVELRCDPISGHTALYWYRQSLGQGPEFLIYFQGTGAADDSGLPNDRFFAVRPEGSVSTLKIQRTERGDSAVYLCASSLWGDNEQFFGPGTRLTVL.